These 2 T cell receptor beta chains were sequenced from one sample in a study of blood T cells in healthy people across ages (dated by TCRdb to between 2014 and 2017). The protocol used for the library was 5' RACE. The sequencing machine was an Illumina HiSeq 2500. A second PCR of about 6 to 11 cycles was performed with a sample-barcoded 5' primer and a J-beta primer mix. The public sequencing data were trimmed at Q25 with fastp and processed into clonotypes with MiXCR by TCRdb, which kept only in-frame beta chains. Under each unique CDR3 protein, matching rows form one entry showing the most common genes and DNA. The sample table shows fewer than 800,000 distinct CDR3 sequences, and more than 40% are seen once. Clones ranked in the top ten supply roughly 31% of the sample. The sample comprised blood. Receptor source: a woman aged 55-69 years in good health.

There are a few counts of this clonotype. The chain uses TRBV27 and TRBJ2-5; 8 positions match TRBD1. V gave up 4 bases and J gave up 3 bases; unmatched junction bases: 4. CDR3 length equals 14 residues. Germline CDR1 and CDR2: MNHEY and SMNVEV (reference sequence). CDR3 sequence (DNA): TGTGCCAGCAGTTCCACGACAGGGGAAGAGACCCAGTACTTC. Protein product: CASSSTTGEETQYF.

The V gene is TRBV28, the J gene TRBJ2-7; 12 positions agree with TRBD1. Germline CDR1 MDHEN, CDR2 SYDVKM. The CDR3 is 15 amino acids. V lost 5 bases, J lost 3 bases, and 5 bases stayed unmatched. CDR3 protein: CASSAGTGGLYEQYF. CDR3 bases: TGTGCCAGCAGTGCCGGGACAGGGGGCCTCTACGAGCAGTACTTC.